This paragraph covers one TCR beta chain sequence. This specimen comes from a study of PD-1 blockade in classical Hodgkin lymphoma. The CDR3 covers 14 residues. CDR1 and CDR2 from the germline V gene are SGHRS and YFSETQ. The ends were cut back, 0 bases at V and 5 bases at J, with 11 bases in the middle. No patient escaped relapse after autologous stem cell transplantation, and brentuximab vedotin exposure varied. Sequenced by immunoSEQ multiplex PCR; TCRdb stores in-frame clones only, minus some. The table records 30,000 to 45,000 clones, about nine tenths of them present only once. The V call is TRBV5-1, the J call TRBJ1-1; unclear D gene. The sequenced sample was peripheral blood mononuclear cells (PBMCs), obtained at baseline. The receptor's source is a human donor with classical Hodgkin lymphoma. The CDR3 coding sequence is TGCGCCAGCAGCTTGGAGCCTTCACGGACTGAAGCTTTCTTT. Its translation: CASSLEPSRTEAFF.